These 21 T cell receptor beta chains originate from one sample sequenced in a study of cytomegalovirus exposure and HLA in healthy donors (dated by TCRdb to 2016 to 2017). The library came from the immunoSEQ multiplex PCR assay. For the multiplex PCR, a mixture combining 60 forward primers for TCR Vbeta segments and 13 reverse primers for TCR Jbeta segments was used. TCRdb carries this immuneACCESS record with in-frame sequences only. Its versions omit some clonotypes, under half of them owing to an unresolved V gene in the studies checked, with the rest unexplained. This sample is represented by about 200,000 clones; about 80% of them were singletons. The ten top clones hold around 1.5% of the sample. The sequenced sample consisted of PBMCs. The receptor set was obtained from a girl aged 10 to 17 in good health and CMV-seronegative.

This rearrangement joins TRBV10-3 to TRBJ2-1, with 9 bases matching TRBD2. The length of the CDR3 is 14 residues. In germline, CDR1 is ENHRY, CDR2 SYGVKD. V shed 8 bases and J 2 bases; nucleotides not matched to a gene: 4. CDR3 amino acids: CAIHAGGAYNEQFF. DNA for the CDR3: TGTGCCATCCACGCGGGGGGGGCCTACAATGAGCAGTTCTTC.

This chain joins TRBV7-9 and TRBJ1-6, with TRBD1 matching 12 bases. Trimming at V came to 2 bases and at J to 10 bases, leaving 6 bases not matched to a gene. The CDR3 runs 16 residues. From germline, CDR1 is SEHNR and CDR2 FQNEAQ (reference sequence). In DNA, the CDR3 is TGTGCCAGCAGCTTACCGGGACAGGGGGCGGACTCACCCCTCCACTTT. Amino acids: CASSLPGQGADSPLHF.

The V gene is TRBV21-1, the J gene TRBJ2-3; TRBD1 is the table's D call, not checked against the DNA. TRBV21-1 is a recognized pseudogene. This CDR3 comprises 13 residues. The CDR3 sequence: CARDRGGTDTQYF. The CDR3 DNA reads TGTGCCAGAGACAGGGGGGGCACAGATACGCAGTATTTT.

The chain couples TRBV2 to TRBJ1-3, with D hard to call. V lost 8 bases to trimming and J lost 2 bases, with 31 bases between them. In germline, CDR1 is SNHLY, CDR2 FYNNEI. The CDR3 is 20 amino acids. CDR3 amino acids: CASGGYGDTDGPPAGNTIYF. In DNA form, the CDR3 reads TGTGCCAGCGGAGGGTATGGTGATACGGACGGACCCCCGGCTGGAAACACCATATATTTT. The full variable domain, its missing parts supplied by reference TRBV2 and TRBJ1-3, is EPEVTQTPSHQVTQMGQEVILRCVPISNHLYFYWYRQILGQKVEFLVSFYNNEISEKSEIFDDQFSVERPDGSNFTLKIRSTKLEDSAMYFCASGGYGDTDGPPAGNTIYFGEGSWLTVV.

This chain's CDR3 is CAWSVVTGGAGTEAFF. The CDR3 nucleotides read TGTGCCTGGAGTGTCGTGACAGGGGGCGCGGGGACTGAAGCTTTCTTT. This chain joins TRBV30 and TRBJ1-1, with TRBD1 matching over 10 bases. The CDR3 loop spans 16 amino acids. CDR1 is GTSNPN and CDR2 is SVGIG in the germline V gene (reference sequence). The V segment lost 0 bases and the J segment 5 bases; nucleotides outside the gene matches: 9. Together with reference TRBV30 and TRBJ1-1, the CDR3 gives the full variable domain: SQTIHQWPATLVQPVGSPLSLECTVEGTSNPNLYWYRQAAGRGLQLLFYSVGIGQISSEVPQNLSASRPQDRQFILSSKKLLLSDSGFYLCAWSVVTGGAGTEAFFGQGTRLTVV.

The CDR3 bases are TGTGCCAGCAGCCAACCCCTGACAGGAAGTTATGGCTACACCTTC. The encoded protein is CASSQPLTGSYGYTF. The V call is TRBV4-2, the J call TRBJ1-2; maybe TRBD1 (6 bases). Germline-derived CDR1 and CDR2 are LGHNA and YNFKEQ. Between the trimmed V and J ends, which lost 2 bases and 5 bases, there was a span of 15 bases. CDR3 length: 15 residues.

This chain connects TRBV5-6 to TRBJ1-2; D gene ambiguous. V lost 4 bases and J 4 bases, leaving 14 bases between the germline ends. Looked up from germline, CDR1 is SGHDT and CDR2 is YYEEEE. The CDR3 sequence is 14 residues long. The CDR3 here is CASSPRVRIYGYTF. CDR3 nucleotides: TGTGCCAGCAGCCCCCGGGTCCGGATCTATGGCTACACCTTC. The entire variable domain, with the rest obtained from reference TRBV5-6 and TRBJ1-2, is as follows: DAGVTQSPTHLIKTRGQQVTLRCSPKSGHDTVSWYQQALGQGPQFIFQYYEEEERQRGNFPDRFSGHQFPNYSSELNVNALLLGDSALYLCASSPRVRIYGYTFGSGTRLTVV.

The J gene is TRBJ2-1, the V gene TRBV30, with 9 bases aligning to TRBD2. The trim removed 4 bases at V and 7 bases at J, leaving 8 bases unmatched. Germline CDR1 and CDR2: GTSNPN and SVGIG (reference sequence). This CDR3 is 14 amino acids long. CDR3: CAWTAGGPGNEQFF. CDR3 sequence (DNA): TGTGCCTGGACTGCGGGAGGGCCCGGTAATGAGCAGTTCTTC.

Written as DNA, the CDR3 is TGCGCCAGCAGCCAAGACAGGGACAGCGGAACATCTGGGGCCAACGTCCTGACTTTC. The encoded protein is CASSQDRDSGTSGANVLTF. The rearrangement joins TRBV4-1 to TRBJ2-6; 7 bases map to TRBD1. Germline CDR1 is MGHRA and CDR2 is YSYEKL. With V trimmed by 0 bases and J by 1 base, 9 bases remained unmatched. The CDR3 spans 19 residues.

CDR3 nucleotides: TGTGCCAGTAGTATGGGTAACAGGGAAGGCTATGGCTACACCTTC. It specifies CASSMGNREGYGYTF. The V and J genes are TRBV19 and TRBJ1-2; D is possibly TRBD1 (6 bases). From germline, CDR1 is LNHDA and CDR2 SQIVND (reference sequence). The CDR3 length is 15 residues. V lost 3 bases to trimming and J lost 4 bases, with 15 bases between them.

This clone appeared once. J is TRBJ2-1 and V is TRBV6-1, with 7 bases identical to TRBD1. The CDR3 is made up of 14 amino acids. The ends lost 7 bases at V and 4 bases at J; junction bases unmatched: 7. Per the germline V gene, CDR1 is MNHNS and CDR2 is SASEGT. In nucleotides, the CDR3 is TGTGCCAGCATTCCCGGGACAGTGTACAATGAGCAGTTCTTC. Translating gives CASIPGTVYNEQFF.

The table lists this clone with a count of one. This chain links TRBV11-2 with TRBJ2-7, with 7 bases matching TRBD1. Germline CDR1 SGHAT, CDR2 FQNNGV. The CDR3 sequence is 14 residues long. V was clipped by 3 bases and J by 3 bases; unmatched bases: 5. CDR3 in amino acids: CASSFTGESYEQYF. CDR3 sequence (DNA): TGTGCCAGCAGCTTTACAGGGGAAAGCTACGAGCAGTACTTC.

This chain joins TRBV19 and TRBJ2-2; 9 bases align to TRBD2. CDR3 length equals 17 residues. V was pared by 5 bases and J by 5 bases, with 12 bases of the junction left unmatched. CDR1 is LNHDA, CDR2 SQIVND, per germline (reference sequence). This CDR3 is CASSGGGLAGSTGELFF. CDR3 DNA sequence: TGTGCCAGTAGTGGGGGGGGGCTAGCGGGATCGACCGGGGAGCTGTTTTTT.

Regarding this clone: Additional DNA sequences in this sample encode the identical CDR3. The chain uses TRBV19 and TRBJ1-1; TRBD1 matches 7 bases. V trimming: 5 bases; J trimming: 2 bases; junction bases outside the gene matches: 2. From germline, CDR1 is LNHDA and CDR2 SQIVND (reference sequence). This CDR3 contains 13 residues. DNA of the CDR3: TGTGCCAGTAGTCGACAGGGCAACACTGAAGCTTTCTTT. Its translation is CASSRQGNTEAFF.

V and J are TRBV27 and TRBJ2-1, with a tentative D call TRBD1 (5 bases). V was cut by 9 bases and J by 1 base, with 10 bases left in between. Germline V CDR1 and CDR2: MNHEY, SMNVEV (reference sequence). The CDR3 loop spans 13 amino acids. DNA of the CDR3: TGTGCCAGTCAGGGTAGGTCCTACAATGAGCAGTTCTTC. This sequence encodes CASQGRSYNEQFF.

The chain uses TRBV30 and TRBJ1-1, with D uncertain. V was pared by 1 base and J by 0 bases, with 12 bases between. The CDR3 contains 15 residues. Germline-derived CDR1 and CDR2 are GTSNPN and SVGIG (reference sequence). The DNA of the CDR3 is TGTGCCTGGAGTGGAAAGCTATCTATGAACACTGAAGCTTTCTTT. It yields the protein CAWSGKLSMNTEAFF.

The chain recombines TRBV6-1 with TRBJ2-7, with D perhaps TRBD2 (5 bases). Trimming cost V 3 bases and J 6 bases, with 9 bases left between them. The CDR3 length is 12 residues. Germline CDR1 is MNHNS and CDR2 is SASEGT. Here the CDR3 DNA reads TGTGCCAGCAGTGAGGACTCGCCCGAGCAGTACTTC. Its protein product is CASSEDSPEQYF.

The chain carries TRBV6-1 and TRBJ2-1; TRBD1 matches 7 bases. Germline V gene sequence: CDR1 MNHNS, CDR2 SASEGT. J gave up 4 bases and V 7 bases, and 10 bases lay outside the gene matches. The CDR3 runs to 15 residues. CDR3 nucleotides: TGTGCCAGCACCCCAGGACAGGCAAAGTACAATGAGCAGTTCTTC. Its translation: CASTPGQAKYNEQFF.

The rearrangement links TRBV10-3 to TRBJ2-1; 7 positions agree with TRBD2. The CDR3 spans 14 residues. The germline gives CDR1 ENHRY, CDR2 SYGVKD. Losses at the gene ends were 3 bases for V and 7 bases for J; bases not matched to a gene: 6. Here the CDR3 reads CAISDRGSRNEQFF. CDR3 in DNA: TGTGCCATCAGTGATCGCGGGAGCAGGAATGAGCAGTTCTTC.

This chain connects TRBV5-4 to TRBJ1-2; a possible D gene is TRBD1 (6 bases). Germline values: CDR1 SGHNT, CDR2 YYREEE (reference sequence). The CDR3 extends over 16 amino acids. V shed 1 base and J shed 6 bases, with 19 bases lying between them. The CDR3: CASSLLGDKPLHGYTF. CDR3 sequence (DNA): TGTGCCAGCAGCTTGCTTGGGGACAAGCCCCTACATGGCTACACCTTC. Drawing the rest from reference TRBV5-4 and TRBJ1-2, the complete variable domain is ETGVTQSPTHLIKTRGQQVTLRCSSQSGHNTVSWYQQALGQGPQFIFQYYREEENGRGNFPPRFSGLQFPNYSSELNVNALELDDSALYLCASSLLGDKPLHGYTFGSGTRLTVV.

The V and J genes are TRBV28 and TRBJ1-5; the D gene is possibly TRBD1 (5 bases). Trimming pared 3 bases from V and 4 bases from J, leaving 16 bases between. CDR3 length: 16 residues. Germline CDR1 is MDHEN and CDR2 is SYDVKM. The CDR3 DNA follows: TGTGCCAGCAGTTTGAACAGGTCTCCGATAAATCAGCCCCAGCATTTT. Translation gives CASSLNRSPINQPQHF.